This TCR beta chain was retrieved from a study of blood T cell repertoires in COVID-19. Turning to the study itself: Sites in the United States, Italy and Spain provided acute and convalescent COVID-19 samples.

As originally analysed: Counts of nucleated cells, estimated from reference gene primer amplification, were obtained. Libraries were prepared by immunoSEQ multiplex PCR; TCRdb keeps only in-frame clonotypes and omits some of them. V and J calls plus clone size are reproduced from that table; the DNA served to infer D and trimming. The table records more than 250,000 clones, 70% to 90% of them present only once. V was shortened by 0 bases and J by 7 bases, with 14 bases between the two germline ends. CDR1 is SGDLS and CDR2 is YYNGEE in the germline V gene. This CDR3 comprises 15 residues. Adults between roughly 18 and 95 years of age took part from 24 US areas. Recovered status applied to Cohort 3 donors who had two consecutive negative PCRs. It also applied to those with clearance or with symptom resolution.

The V gene is TRBV9, the J gene TRBJ2-1; the D gene is possibly TRBD2 (7 bases). The sequence derives from a woman in her twenties or thirties who had recovered from COVID-19. The sequencing input was PBMCs or T cells enriched from blood (not recorded which). In nucleotides, the CDR3 is TGTGCCAGCAGCGTAGCGGGGGGCCCGGGGAATGAGCAGTTCTTC. As protein: CASSVAGGPGNEQFF.